These 21 T cell receptor beta chains originate from one sample sequenced in a study of cytomegalovirus exposure and HLA in healthy donors (dated by TCRdb to 2016 to 2017). The library was generated by the immunoSEQ multiplex PCR assay. This is the immuneACCESS table as TCRdb keeps it, with only in-frame sequences that have V and J called. A part of the clones is gone; compared with another copy, unresolved V genes explain less than half, and the rest is unexplained. The sample includes approximately 150,000 clones, with approximately 86% observed a single time. Just over 8.5% of the sample belongs to the ten largest clones. Sequencing was performed on PBMCs. The receptors come from a man aged 18 to 30 in good health and CMV-seropositive.

The V gene is TRBV9, the J gene TRBJ2-7, with D possibly TRBD2 on 5 matching bases. The V and J ends lost 7 bases and 1 base respectively, with 15 bases between them. Germline CDR1 is SGDLS and CDR2 is YYNGEE. This CDR3 comprises 14 residues. CDR3 in amino acids: CASAKLGPSYEQYF. CDR3 bases: TGTGCCAGCGCAAAACTAGGCCCGTCCTACGAGCAGTACTTC.

This chain links TRBV2 with TRBJ2-7, with D unresolved. CDR1 is SNHLY and CDR2 is FYNNEI in the germline V gene. The CDR3 loop spans 14 amino acids. Between the trimmed V and J ends, which lost 7 bases and 1 base, there was a span of 14 bases. In DNA form, the CDR3 reads TGTGCCAGCACCATAGTTGGCGGTTCCTACGAGCAGTACTTC. The encoded protein is CASTIVGGSYEQYF.

V gene TRBV9 combines with J gene TRBJ2-6; a weak D match, TRBD1 (5 bases). Germline CDR1 is SGDLS and CDR2 is YYNGEE. The CDR3 extends over 15 amino acids. V lost 1 base, J lost 4 bases, and 9 bases lay in between. The DNA for the CDR3 is TGTGCCAGCAGCGTACAGGGCGGAGGGGCCAACGTCCTGACTTTC. Amino acids: CASSVQGGGANVLTF.

As regards this clone: The junction departs from germline at one end; a sequencing error may be responsible. CDR3 sequence reads: CASSPAGLAGSSEQYF. Written as DNA, the CDR3 is TGTGCCAGCTCACCGGCCGGACTAGCGGGATCCTCCGAGCAGTACTTC. The V gene is TRBV18, the J gene TRBJ2-7, with 12 nucleotides matching TRBD2. The germline CDR1 and CDR2 sequences are KGHSH and LQKENI. The CDR3 extends over 16 amino acids.

This chain connects TRBV18 to TRBJ2-7; 10 positions match TRBD1. Per the germline V gene, CDR1 is KGHSH and CDR2 is LQKENI. V gave up 3 bases and J gave up 4 bases; unmatched junction bases: 3. CDR3 size: 14 residues. Here the CDR3 reads CASSPTGGRYEQYF. Written as DNA, the CDR3 is TGTGCCAGCTCACCGACAGGGGGCAGGTACGAGCAGTACTTC.

The CDR3 region has the DNA TGTGCCAGCCGGTTACTTGGGACAGGGGGCTTTGGGGCCAACGTCCTGACTTTC. It translates to CASRLLGTGGFGANVLTF. The chain carries TRBV27 and TRBJ2-6, with 12 bases fitting TRBD1. Trimming at V came to 8 bases and at J to 3 bases, leaving 11 bases not matched to a gene. CDR1 is MNHEY and CDR2 is SMNVEV in the germline V gene (reference sequence). This CDR3 is built from 18 residues.

This sequence joins TRBV19 and TRBJ2-7, with a tentative D call TRBD1 (6 bases). Germline values: CDR1 LNHDA, CDR2 SQIVND (reference sequence). The CDR3 totals 14 residues. With 1 base removed from V and 6 bases from J, the gap between germline ends came to 13 bases. CDR3: CASSIGQAVGEQYF. DNA of the CDR3: TGTGCCAGTAGTATAGGACAGGCCGTAGGCGAGCAGTACTTC. Full variable domain (rest looked up from reference TRBV19 and TRBJ2-7): DGGITQSPKYLFRKEGQNVTLSCEQNLNHDAMYWYRQDPGQGLRLIYYSQIVNDFQKGDIAEGYSVSREKKESFPLTVTSAQKNPTAFYLCASSIGQAVGEQYFGPGTRLTVT.

CDR3 coding DNA: TGCAGCGCCGCCCGGGACAGGGGACAAATTAAAGCCACCGACACCGGGGAGCTGTTTTTT. It yields the protein CSAARDRGQIKATDTGELFF. The chain links TRBV29-1 to TRBJ2-2; 10 bases are a match to TRBD1. The CDR3 totals 20 residues. The germline V gene encodes CDR1 SQVTM and CDR2 ANQGSEA. Losses at the gene ends were 7 bases for V and 3 bases for J; bases not matched to a gene: 23.

V and J are TRBV9 and TRBJ2-5; the D is unclear. This CDR3 contains 13 residues. The germline gives CDR1 SGDLS, CDR2 YYNGEE. The V end was cut by 0 bases, the J end by 4 bases, with 7 bases between. CDR3 region: CASSVVPGETQYF. CDR3 DNA sequence: TGTGCCAGCAGCGTAGTCCCCGGAGAGACCCAGTACTTC.

This clone came up once. The CDR3 nucleotides read TGCAGCGTCAGGGTAGGGTTGGATCAGCCCCAGCATTTT. It codes for CSVRVGLDQPQHF. The chain has TRBV29-1 and TRBJ1-5; D perhaps matches TRBD1 (5 bases). CDR3 length equals 13 residues. Between the trimmed V and J ends, which lost 6 bases and 5 bases, there was a span of 14 bases. CDR1 and CDR2 (germline): SQVTM, ANQGSEA.

V is TRBV6-4 and J is TRBJ2-1; TRBD2 agrees at 10 bases. Trimming at V came to 4 bases and at J to 5 bases, leaving 5 bases not matched to a gene. The CDR3 has 15 amino acids. Germline loops: CDR1 MRHNA, CDR2 SNTAGT. In DNA form, the CDR3 reads TGTGCCAGCAGTGCGGGACTAGCGATGCACAATGAGCAGTTCTTC. The encoded protein is CASSAGLAMHNEQFF.

This chain joins TRBV19 and TRBJ2-3; TRBD2 aligns across 7 bases. CDR1 and CDR2 (germline): LNHDA, SQIVND (reference sequence). This CDR3 has 14 amino acids. V shed 8 bases and J 2 bases; nucleotides not matched to a gene: 7. In nucleotides, the CDR3 is TGTGCCAGTCGTCGGACTAGTGACACAGATACGCAGTATTTT. It yields the protein CASRRTSDTDTQYF.

V is TRBV29-1 and J is TRBJ2-1, with unresolved D. The CDR3 has 10 amino acids. V lost 7 bases to trimming and J lost 5 bases, with 6 bases between them. CDR1 is SQVTM and CDR2 is ANQGSEA in the germline V gene. CDR3 bases: TGCAGCGGCGGTGACAATGAGCAGTTCTTC. It yields the protein CSGGDNEQFF.

CDR3 amino acids: CATSRRTETGVYGYTF. CDR3 nucleotides: TGTGCCACCAGCAGGAGGACCGAGACAGGTGTCTATGGCTACACCTTC. The V call is TRBV15, the J call TRBJ1-2, with D perhaps TRBD1 (6 bases). V lost 3 bases to trimming and J lost 4 bases, with 18 bases between them. CDR3 size: 16 residues. Germline values: CDR1 LNHNV, CDR2 YYDKDF (reference sequence).

Only one count was recorded for this clone. The CDR3 spells CASSSATGTGGTQYF. As DNA, the CDR3 is TGTGCCAGCAGCTCCGCTACCGGGACAGGGGGGACCCAGTACTTC. The rearrangement links TRBV7-6 to TRBJ2-5, with TRBD1 identical over 11 bases. V gave up 4 bases and J gave up 7 bases; unmatched junction bases: 8. The CDR3 loop spans 15 amino acids. Germline CDR1 reads SGHVS; CDR2 reads FNYEAQ. Combining the CDR3 with reference TRBV7-6 and TRBJ2-5 gives the whole variable domain GAGVSQSPRYKVTKRGQDVALRCDPISGHVSLYWYRQALGQGPEFLTYFNYEAQQDKSGLPNDRFSAERPEGSISTLTIQRTEQRDSAMYRCASSSATGTGGTQYFGPGTRLLVL.

This sequence joins TRBV6-1 and TRBJ1-2; the D is unclear. The length of the CDR3 is 16 residues. Germline lookup yields CDR1 MNHNS and CDR2 SASEGT. V dropped 3 bases and J dropped 4 bases, with 18 bases sitting between them. Here the CDR3 reads CASSEVLEGAGYGYTF. DNA of the CDR3: TGTGCCAGCAGTGAGGTATTGGAGGGCGCAGGCTATGGCTACACCTTC.

The gene calls are TRBV2 and TRBJ1-3, with D unresolved. CDR1 and CDR2 (germline): SNHLY, FYNNEI. This CDR3 comprises 15 residues. With 1 base removed from V and 2 bases from J, the gap between germline ends came to 9 bases. CDR3 nucleotides: TGTGCCAGCAGTGAAGGGCCGGAGACTGGAAACACCATATATTTT. It is translated as CASSEGPETGNTIYF. The whole variable domain, remainder taken from reference TRBV2 and TRBJ1-3, is EPEVTQTPSHQVTQMGQEVILRCVPISNHLYFYWYRQILGQKVEFLVSFYNNEISEKSEIFDDQFSVERPDGSNFTLKIRSTKLEDSAMYFCASSEGPETGNTIYFGEGSWLTVV.

The rearrangement links TRBV11-3 to TRBJ1-1; D remains ambiguous. V was cut by 2 bases and J by 4 bases, with 11 bases left in between. The CDR3 length is 14 residues. The V gene's germline CDR1 is SGHNT and CDR2 YENEEA. The DNA for the CDR3 is TGTGCCAGCAGCTTAAGTGTTGGCGGCACTGAAGCTTTCTTT. It specifies CASSLSVGGTEAFF.

This clone was seen a few times. The chain combines TRBV11-3 with TRBJ2-2; D not certain. The V and J ends lost 5 bases and 4 bases respectively, with 14 bases between them. Per the germline V gene, CDR1 is SGHNT and CDR2 is YENEEA. The CDR3 sequence is 15 residues long. CDR3 residues: CASSLRRFGTGELFF. The CDR3 bases are TGTGCCAGCAGCCTCCGCAGGTTCGGCACCGGGGAGCTGTTTTTT.

V gene TRBV5-1 combines with J gene TRBJ2-1, with D tentatively TRBD1 (6 bases). The CDR3 runs to 15 residues. Trimming stripped 3 bases from V and 8 bases from J, with 18 bases between. Germline-derived CDR1 and CDR2 are SGHRS and YFSETQ. The DNA for the CDR3 is TGCGCCAGCAGCTATATAGGGACAAAAGAGGATGAGCAGTTCTTC. The encoded protein is CASSYIGTKEDEQFF.

The gene calls are TRBV6-5 and TRBJ1-2; D is uncertain. CDR3 length: 14 amino acids. Germline lookup yields CDR1 MNHEY and CDR2 SVGAGI. V lost 2 bases and J 3 bases, leaving 10 bases between the germline ends. CDR3 residues: CASSYGTAYYGYTF. The CDR3 DNA follows: TGTGCCAGCAGTTACGGAACAGCCTACTATGGCTACACCTTC.